This entry is about one T cell receptor (beta chain). The germline gives CDR1 SGHTS, CDR2 YDEGEE. The CDR3 covers 14 residues. With 2 bases removed from V and 5 bases from J, the gap between germline ends came to 13 bases. The assay was immunoSEQ multiplex PCR, and TCRdb's table has in-frame clones only and misses some. Among about 320,000 clones listed, nearly 90% were seen once. These data originate in a study of blood T cell repertoires in COVID-19. Cohort placement rested on clinical history that participants reported themselves. The V and J genes are TRBV5-8 and TRBJ2-5, with D possibly TRBD2 on 5 matching bases. The sequenced sample was PBMCs or T cells enriched from blood (not recorded which). This TCR came from a woman in her twenties or thirties who had recovered from COVID-19. The CDR3 loop is CASSLRVRGETQYF. The DNA of the CDR3 is TGTGCCAGCAGCTTACGGGTCCGCGGGGAGACCCAGTACTTC.